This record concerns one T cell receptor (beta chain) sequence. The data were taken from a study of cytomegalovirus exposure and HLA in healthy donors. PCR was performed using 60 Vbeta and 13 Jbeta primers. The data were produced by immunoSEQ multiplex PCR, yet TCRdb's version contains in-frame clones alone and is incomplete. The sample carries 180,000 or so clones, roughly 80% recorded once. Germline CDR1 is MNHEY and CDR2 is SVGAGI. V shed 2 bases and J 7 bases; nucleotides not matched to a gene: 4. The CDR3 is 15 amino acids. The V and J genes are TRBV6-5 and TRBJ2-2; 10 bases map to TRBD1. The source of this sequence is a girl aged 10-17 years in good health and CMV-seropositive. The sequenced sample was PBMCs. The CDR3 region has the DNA TGTGCCAGCAGTTACCGGGACAGGGGTCTCGGGGAGCTGTTTTTT. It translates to CASSYRDRGLGELFF.